Presented here are 2 T cell receptor beta chains from one specimen sequenced in a study of read filtering for tumor transcriptome and immune sequencing. This library used approximately 0.4 ug RNA and molecular barcoded adaptors spanning alpha/delta and beta/gamma chains. TCRdb re-called the reads through MiXCR, storing one row per CDR3 protein. This table has about 9,200 distinct CDR3 sequences, 16% appearing once. The source material was a population of CD138-negative cells sorted from bone marrow. These receptors were taken from a donor over 35 with multiple myeloma.

A few counts support this clonotype. A much larger clonotype is one base distant, so this may be a read error. The rearrangement joins TRBV30 to TRBJ2-1, with 8 bases identical to TRBD2. CDR1 and CDR2 (germline): GTSNPN, SVGIG (reference sequence). This CDR3 is built from 14 residues. CDR3 bases: TGTGCCTGGAGAGTTAGCGGGGCTTTAAATGGGCAGTTCTTC. This codes for CAWRVSGALNGQFF. Using reference TRBV30 and TRBJ2-1 for the parts outside the CDR3, the full variable domain is SQTIHQWPATLVQPVGSPLSLECTVEGTSNPNLYWYRQAAGRGLQLLFYSVGIGQISSEVPQNLSASRPQDRQFILSSKKLLLSDSGFYLCAWRVSGALNGQFFGPGTRLTVL.

This clonotype appeared many times. Possible read error: a much larger clone is one base away. This CDR3 reads CASSSQRELYKEQFF. The DNA of the CDR3 is TGTGCCAGCAGCTCGCAGCGGGAGCTTTACAAGGAGCAGTTCTTC. The chain joins TRBV5-4 to TRBJ2-1; 8 bases fit TRBD2. CDR1 SGHNT and CDR2 YYREEE come from the germline V gene (reference sequence). CDR3 length equals 15 residues.